This T cell receptor beta chain came from a study of neurological immune-mediated disorders. This clonotype was recorded at least ten times. Its antigen is currently unknown. V lost 0 bases and J lost 2; bases outside the gene matches: 6. Germline CDR1 and CDR2: DFQATT and SNEGSKA (reference sequence). CDR3 length equals 18 residues. Stored at -80 C, 2 million PBMCs were the source of the unsorted libraries. Overall study findings and caveats: Sharing of CDR3 amino acid sequences among expanded clones across subjects was absent, suggesting private repertoires in all groups. HTLV-1-associated myelopathy led in TCR clonal expansion, while multiple sclerosis ranked lowest, below healthy controls.

The output of every sequencing run, over 160 million TCR-beta sequences, came from 15-18 subjects. TCRdb passed the 5' RACE reads through MiXCR, listing each CDR3 protein once. The data show tens of thousands of distinct CDR3 sequences, around 14% seen once. Sequencing input: PBMCs. The V and J genes are TRBV20-1 and TRBJ2-6; TRBD1 matches 11 bases. This receptor was identified in a woman between 45 and 65 years old with HTLV-1-associated myelopathy (HAM/TSP). The CDR3 DNA sequence: TGCAGTGCTAGAGATTCAGGACAGGGGGCGCCTGGGGCCAACGTCCTGACTTTC. Translating it yields CSARDSGQGAPGANVLTF.